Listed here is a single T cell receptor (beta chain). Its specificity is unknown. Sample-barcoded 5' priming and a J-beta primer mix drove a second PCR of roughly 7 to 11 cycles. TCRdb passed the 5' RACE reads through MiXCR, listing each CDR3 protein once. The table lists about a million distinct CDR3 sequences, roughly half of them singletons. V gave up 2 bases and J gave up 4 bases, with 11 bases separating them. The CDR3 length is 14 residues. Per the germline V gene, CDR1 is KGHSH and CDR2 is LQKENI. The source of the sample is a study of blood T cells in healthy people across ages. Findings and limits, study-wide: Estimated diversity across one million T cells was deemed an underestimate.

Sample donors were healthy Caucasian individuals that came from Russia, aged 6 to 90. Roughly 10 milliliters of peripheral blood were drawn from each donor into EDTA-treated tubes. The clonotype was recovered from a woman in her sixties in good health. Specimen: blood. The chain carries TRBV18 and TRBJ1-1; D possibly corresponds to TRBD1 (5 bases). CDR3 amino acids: CASSPRGEGTEAFF. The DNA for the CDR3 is TGTGCCAGCTCACCAAGGGGAGAGGGCACTGAAGCTTTCTTT.